The 12 T cell receptor beta chains in this list originate from one sample, sequenced in a study of cytomegalovirus exposure and HLA in healthy donors. Amplification used 60 Vbeta primers and 13 Jbeta primers. Profiling relied on immunoSEQ multiplex PCR, and the TCRdb table lists in-frame clones only, not all of them. The sample yields over 150,000 clones, around three quarters seen once. Specimen: PBMCs. The origin of the receptors is a man aged 30-40 years in good health and CMV-seropositive.

In regard to this clone: The limits of the CDR3 on the DNA are not certain, so only TCRdb's listed CDR3 is given. The chain joins TRBV6-1 to TRBJ1-4. 15 amino acids form the CDR3, both terminal residues included. The V gene's germline CDR1 is MNHNS and CDR2 SASEGT. CDR3 residues: CASILGAAAEEKLFF.

The J gene is TRBJ1-5, the V gene TRBV6-5; D perhaps matches TRBD1 (6 bases). Germline loops: CDR1 MNHEY, CDR2 SVGAGI. Between the trimmed V and J ends, which lost 6 bases and 2 bases, there was a span of 14 bases. This CDR3 has 15 residues. CDR3 loop: CASRHTRTGNQPQHF. In DNA form, the CDR3 reads TGTGCCAGCAGACATACAAGGACAGGCAATCAGCCCCAGCATTTT.

The chain couples TRBV7-3 to TRBJ2-3, with TRBD2 matching over 9 bases. Germline V gives CDR1 SGHTA, CDR2 FQGTGA. This CDR3 is 15 amino acids long. V lost 0 bases to trimming and J lost 4 bases; unmatched junction nucleotides: 2. CDR3 DNA: TGTGCCAGCAGCTTAACCGGCGGGGGGGCAGATACGCAGTATTTT. Translating it yields CASSLTGGGADTQYF.

This clone was found a few times. The chain recombines TRBV29-1 with TRBJ1-2, with D tentatively TRBD1 (5 bases). Trimming left V 5 bases short and J 4 bases short, with 14 bases between. CDR1 is SQVTM and CDR2 is ANQGSEA in the germline V gene. The CDR3 spans 13 residues. This chain's CDR3 is CSVIDSSGYGYTF. As DNA, the CDR3 is TGCAGCGTTATCGACAGTTCAGGCTATGGCTACACCTTC.

J is TRBJ2-7 and V is TRBV10-3; the match to TRBD2 covers 8 bases. The CDR3 loop spans 15 amino acids. The V and J ends lost 4 bases and 6 bases, in that order; junction bases with no gene match: 11. From germline, CDR1 is ENHRY and CDR2 SYGVKD. The CDR3 region is CAISAPLGGAAEQYF. The CDR3 bases are TGTGCCATCAGTGCCCCTCTCGGGGGGGCGGCCGAGCAGTACTTC.

This clone was observed a few times. The chain uses TRBV7-9 and TRBJ2-7; 8 positions match TRBD1. Germline V gene data show CDR1 as SEHNR and CDR2 as FQNEAQ (reference sequence). Germline trimming cut 3 bases from V and 5 bases from J; bases unmatched to any gene: 6. The length of the CDR3 is 14 residues. CDR3 coding DNA: TGTGCCAGCAGCTTCGGACAGGGTTGGAACGAGCAGTACTTC. Amino acids: CASSFGQGWNEQYF.

The V and J genes are TRBV9 and TRBJ1-2; weak D call: TRBD1 (5 bases). From germline, CDR1 is SGDLS and CDR2 YYNGEE. This CDR3 has 15 amino acids. Trimming took 4 bases from V and 5 from J, leaving 18 bases between them. Here the CDR3 DNA reads TGTGCCAGCAGCCCTATGCCAGGGTCTTCTTATGGCTACACCTTC. This sequence encodes CASSPMPGSSYGYTF. The complete variable domain, with remaining parts taken from reference TRBV9 and TRBJ1-2, reads DSGVTQTPKHLITATGQRVTLRCSPRSGDLSVYWYQQSLDQGLQFLIQYYNGEERAKGNILERFSAQQFPDLHSELNLSSLELGDSALYFCASSPMPGSSYGYTFGSGTRLTVV.

The CDR3: CASSWTAEIETQYF. The CDR3 nucleotides read TGTGCCAGTAGTTGGACAGCCGAGATAGAGACCCAGTACTTC. V is TRBV19 and J is TRBJ2-5; possibly TRBD1 for D (6 bases). Germline V lookup: CDR1 LNHDA, CDR2 SQIVND (reference sequence). V lost 5 bases, J lost 4 bases, and 14 bases lay in between. The CDR3 loop spans 14 amino acids.

A remark on this clone: Other DNA sequences in this specimen translate into the identical CDR3. The CDR3, as DNA: TGTGCCTGGAGTTTTCAGGGAAACGAGCAGTACTTC. This gives the protein CAWSFQGNEQYF. V is TRBV30 and J is TRBJ2-7, with a weak D call TRBD1 (5 bases). The V gene lost 2 bases and the J gene lost 5 bases, with 10 bases spanning the gap. Germline values: CDR1 GTSNPN, CDR2 SVGIG (reference sequence). CDR3 length: 12 residues.

The chain uses TRBV5-1 and TRBJ2-2; 10 bases agree with TRBD2. V dropped 5 bases and J dropped 3; count of bases not matched to a gene: 4. Germline-derived CDR1 and CDR2 are SGHRS and YFSETQ. This CDR3 has 15 residues. The CDR3 protein is CASRMLAGDTGELFF. In DNA form, the CDR3 reads TGCGCCAGCAGAATGCTAGCGGGGGACACCGGGGAGCTGTTTTTT.

This chain uses TRBV30 with TRBJ2-3; the match to TRBD2 covers 10 bases. The CDR3 consists of 15 residues. Per the germline V gene, CDR1 is GTSNPN and CDR2 is SVGIG (reference sequence). After removal of 2 bases from V and 0 bases from J, the junction contained 2 bases not matched to a gene. CDR3 sequence: CAWSPLAGSTDTQYF. Written as DNA, the CDR3 is TGTGCCTGGAGTCCACTAGCGGGGAGCACAGATACGCAGTATTTT.

CDR3 amino acids: CASRGTGERTEAFF. CDR3 in DNA: TGTGCCAGCAGGGGGACAGGGGAGAGAACTGAAGCTTTCTTT. The chain carries TRBV5-4 and TRBJ1-1, with 10 bases fitting TRBD1. V gave up 5 bases and J gave up 5 bases; unmatched junction bases: 6. This CDR3 contains 14 residues. The germline CDR1 and CDR2 sequences are SGHNT and YYREEE (reference sequence).